The next 27 T cell receptor beta chains were all read from a single sample in a study of T cell responses to AZD1222 COVID-19 vaccine. Libraries were prepared by immunoSEQ multiplex PCR; TCRdb keeps only in-frame clonotypes and omits some of them. The repertoire has 100,000 to 150,000 clones, just over 90% of them found once; the top ten carry 1.1%. Sequencing was performed on peripheral blood, taken 28 days after the second AZD1222 dose. The origin of the receptors is an adult who received the AZD1222 COVID-19 vaccine.

V and J are TRBV5-8 and TRBJ2-7; the D gene is possibly TRBD1 (7 bases). The germline V gene encodes CDR1 SGHTS and CDR2 YDEGEE. The CDR3 covers 18 residues. V lost 4 bases to trimming and J lost 5 bases, with 28 bases between them. This CDR3 reads CASSHWKGTAGSPNEQYF. The CDR3 DNA is TGTGCCAGCAGCCATTGGAAGGGGACAGCGGGTAGTCCCAACGAGCAGTACTTC.

The chain joins TRBV19 to TRBJ1-2; TRBD1 is a possible D gene (6 bases). Germline-derived CDR1 and CDR2 are LNHDA and SQIVND (reference sequence). Trimming shortened V by 4 bases and J by 3 bases, and 12 bases separated the two germline ends. The CDR3 contains 14 residues. CDR3 coding DNA: TGTGCCAGTAGTAGACGACAGGACTACTATGGCTACACCTTC. The encoded protein is CASSRRQDYYGYTF.

This chain joins TRBV7-3 and TRBJ2-3; D possibly matches TRBD1 or TRBD2 (5 bases each). In germline, CDR1 is SGHTA, CDR2 FQGTGA. The ends were cut back, 8 bases at V and 4 bases at J, with 19 bases in the middle. The CDR3 has 15 amino acids. The CDR3: CASGNGAIGADTQYF. Written as DNA, the CDR3 is TGTGCCAGCGGGAACGGGGCCATAGGAGCAGATACGCAGTATTTT.

V gene TRBV27 combines with J gene TRBJ1-1; D is unresolved. Germline V gene data show CDR1 as MNHEY and CDR2 as SMNVEV (reference sequence). The CDR3 consists of 13 residues. With 3 bases removed from V and 5 bases from J, the gap between germline ends came to 10 bases. In DNA form, the CDR3 reads TGTGCCAGCAGTTTCTCAGAGAGGACTGAAGCTTTCTTT. This translates into CASSFSERTEAFF.

The chain recombines TRBV5-1 with TRBJ2-1, with TRBD2 identical over 12 bases. V was pared by 5 bases and J by 0 bases, with 15 bases of the junction left unmatched. Germline CDR1 SGHRS, CDR2 YFSETQ. This CDR3 comprises 20 residues. The CDR3 nucleotides are TGCGCCAGCAGAAAGAGGGGACTAGCGGGCCGAACTAGCTCCTACAATGAGCAGTTCTTC. Translating gives CASRKRGLAGRTSSYNEQFF.

The V gene is TRBV27, the J gene TRBJ1-5; 8 nucleotides line up with TRBD1. The CDR3 has 14 residues. Germline CDR1 MNHEY, CDR2 SMNVEV (reference sequence). V lost 5 bases and J lost 5; bases outside the gene matches: 5. CDR3 DNA sequence: TGTGCCAGCAGTCCGGACAGGGATGATCAGCCCCAGCATTTT. Its translation: CASSPDRDDQPQHF.

This chain connects TRBV27 to TRBJ2-6; D gene unclear. With 7 bases removed from V and 0 bases from J, the gap between germline ends came to 4 bases. CDR1 and CDR2 (germline): MNHEY, SMNVEV (reference sequence). This CDR3 is built from 13 residues. The CDR3: CASKDSGANVLTF. The CDR3 DNA sequence: TGTGCCAGCAAGGACTCTGGGGCCAACGTCCTGACTTTC. Using reference TRBV27 and TRBJ2-6 for the parts outside the CDR3, the full variable domain is EAQVTQNPRYLITVTGKKLTVTCSQNMNHEYMSWYRQDPGLGLRQIYYSMNVEVTDKGDVPEGYKVSRKEKRNFPLILESPSPNQTSLYFCASKDSGANVLTFGAGSRLTVL.

The V and J genes are TRBV29-1 and TRBJ1-2; D might be TRBD1 (5 bases). The germline V gene has CDR1 SQVTM and CDR2 ANQGSEA. The CDR3 is 14 residues long. V was cut by 3 bases and J by 0 bases, with 11 bases left in between. CDR3 nucleotide sequence: TGCAGCGTTGATGGAGAGACAGCTAACTATGGCTACACCTTC. Translated, it gives CSVDGETANYGYTF.

J is TRBJ2-2 and V is TRBV3-1 (or the pseudogene TRBV3-2), with 7 bases fitting TRBD1. Germline V gene sequence: CDR1 LGHDT, CDR2 YNNKEL (reference sequence). This CDR3 has 16 amino acids. V shed 1 base, J shed 4 bases, and the junction held 6 bases outside the gene matches. The CDR3 bases are TGTGCCAGCAGCCAAGGGGACAGATACGTCACCGGGGAGCTGTTTTTT. It yields the protein CASSQGDRYVTGELFF.

This clone has just one count. CDR3: CASTNREQLIISGKEQFF. CDR3 DNA: TGTGCCAGCACTAATAGGGAGCAGCTAATAATTAGCGGGAAGGAGCAGTTCTTC. The chain joins TRBV5-4 to TRBJ2-1; the match to TRBD2 covers 8 bases. The CDR3 consists of 18 residues. Germline CDR1 is SGHNT and CDR2 is YYREEE (reference sequence). V dropped 6 bases and J dropped 10; count of bases not matched to a gene: 24. Full variable domain (outside the CDR3, taken from reference TRBV5-4 and TRBJ2-1): ETGVTQSPTHLIKTRGQQVTLRCSSQSGHNTVSWYQQALGQGPQFIFQYYREEENGRGNFPPRFSGLQFPNYSSELNVNALELDDSALYLCASTNREQLIISGKEQFFGPGTRLTVL.

In nucleotides, the CDR3 is TGTGCCAGCAGCTTAGTAGCTCTCATCTCCTACAATGAGCAGTTCTTC. It yields the protein CASSLVALISYNEQFF. This chain joins TRBV11-2 and TRBJ2-1; the D is unclear. The CDR3 is 16 residues long. Trimming took 1 base from V and 0 from J, leaving 10 bases between them. Germline-derived CDR1 and CDR2 are SGHAT and FQNNGV.

The rearrangement uses TRBV6-5 and TRBJ1-2; no clear D gene. V dropped 5 bases and J dropped 1 base, with 11 bases sitting between them. CDR1 is MNHEY and CDR2 is SVGAGI in the germline V gene. The CDR3 loop spans 14 amino acids. The CDR3 nucleotides read TGTGCCAGCAGTAGGTCTGCCAGTAACTATGGCTACACCTTC. Its translation is CASSRSASNYGYTF.

This chain links TRBV2 with TRBJ2-3; 11 nucleotides match TRBD2. The CDR3 is 17 amino acids. V trimming: 4 bases; J trimming: 2 bases; junction bases outside the gene matches: 8. CDR1 and CDR2 (germline): SNHLY, FYNNEI. The CDR3 spells CASSGLLAGDFTDTQYF. CDR3 sequence (DNA): TGTGCCAGCAGTGGGCTACTAGCGGGAGATTTCACAGATACGCAGTATTTT.

The chain employs TRBV1 and TRBJ2-7; whether TRBD2, the table's D call, matches the DNA was not checked. TRBV1 is an annotated pseudogene. The CDR3 length is 19 residues. The DNA of the CDR3 is TGCACCAGCAGCCAAGATTGGAGACTAGCGGGAGGTTGCTCCTACGAGCAGTACTTC. This gives the protein CTSSQDWRLAGGCSYEQYF.

The DNA of the CDR3 is TGTGCCAGCTCGCCCGTCCTGAGCTATGGCTACACCTTC. This gives the protein CASSPVLSYGYTF. The chain links TRBV18 to TRBJ1-2; D unresolved. This CDR3 is built from 13 residues. The V and J ends lost 6 bases and 4 bases respectively, with 12 bases between them. CDR1 is KGHSH, CDR2 LQKENI, per germline. The variable domain in full, with the rest retrieved from reference TRBV18 and TRBJ1-2, is NAGVMQNPRHLVRRRGQEARLRCSPMKGHSHVYWYRQLPEEGLKFMVYLQKENIIDESGMPKERFSAEFPKEGPSILRIQQVVRGDSAAYFCASSPVLSYGYTFGSGTRLTVV.

This clone was recorded only once. This sequence joins TRBV5-4 and TRBJ2-5; 8 bases line up with TRBD2. Per the germline V gene, CDR1 is SGHNT and CDR2 is YYREEE (reference sequence). This CDR3 comprises 17 residues. The trim removed 2 bases at V and 2 bases at J, leaving 11 bases unmatched. In nucleotides, the CDR3 is TGTGCCAGCAGCTTAGGTCGACTAGCGCCCAGTCAAGAGACCCAGTACTTC. Residues: CASSLGRLAPSQETQYF.

The chain is built from TRBV5-4 and TRBJ1-1; the D is unclear. The CDR3 contains 14 residues. Per germline, CDR1 SGHNT and CDR2 YYREEE (reference sequence). The V gene lost 0 bases and the J gene lost 1 base, with 7 bases spanning the gap. The CDR3 nucleotides read TGTGCCAGCAGCTTGGGGCAGACGAACACTGAAGCTTTCTTT. Its protein is CASSLGQTNTEAFF.

The gene calls are TRBV7-3 and TRBJ2-3, with D possibly matching TRBD2 (6 bases). The germline V and J ends were trimmed by 2 bases and 3 bases, with 12 bases remaining between them. CDR1 is SGHTA and CDR2 is FQGTGA in the germline V gene. The CDR3 is 15 residues long. CDR3 sequence: CASSLSSAGTDTQYF. The CDR3 region has the DNA TGTGCCAGCAGCTTATCTTCTGCGGGAACAGATACGCAGTATTTT.

The chain employs TRBV9 and TRBJ1-3; no clear D gene. Germline V lookup: CDR1 SGDLS, CDR2 YYNGEE. Trimming shortened V by 6 bases and J by 4 bases, and 11 bases separated the two germline ends. CDR3 size: 13 residues. This CDR3 is CASTAESGNTIYF. The CDR3 DNA follows: TGTGCCAGCACCGCAGAGTCCGGAAACACCATATATTTT.

J is TRBJ2-3 and V is TRBV18, with D perhaps being TRBD1 or TRBD2 (5 bases each). Trimming stripped 3 bases from V and 0 bases from J, with 13 bases between. Germline loops: CDR1 KGHSH, CDR2 LQKENI. The CDR3 contains 16 residues. The CDR3: CASSPPGTQSTDTQYF. CDR3 in DNA: TGTGCCAGCTCACCCCCCGGGACCCAAAGCACAGATACGCAGTATTTT.

The rearrangement links TRBV5-4 to TRBJ2-3; D may be TRBD2 (7 bases). This CDR3 region has 14 residues. Germline CDR1 SGHNT, CDR2 YYREEE (reference sequence). Between the trimmed V and J ends, which lost 6 bases and 6 bases, there was a span of 17 bases. Here the CDR3 reads CASKRDSGADTQYF. DNA of the CDR3: TGTGCCAGCAAGCGGGATTCGGGGGCCGATACGCAGTATTTT.

This sequence joins TRBV6-5 and TRBJ2-2; 10 bases are a match to TRBD1. Unmatched junction bases numbered 2, after V lost 6 bases and J lost 7 bases. Germline V lookup: CDR1 MNHEY, CDR2 SVGAGI. The CDR3 is 13 residues long. As DNA, the CDR3 is TGTGCCAGCAGGACAGGGGGCGTCGGGGAGCTGTTTTTT. It codes for CASRTGGVGELFF.

CDR3 amino acids: CASSQGGGLNEQFF. The CDR3 bases are TGTGCCAGCAGCCAAGGGGGGGGGCTAAATGAGCAGTTCTTC. This rearrangement joins TRBV3-1 (or the pseudogene TRBV3-2) to TRBJ2-1; possibly TRBD2 for D (7 bases). The CDR3 extends over 14 amino acids. Germline CDR1 LGHDT, CDR2 YNNKEL (reference sequence). The V end lost 1 base, the J end lost 7 bases, and 11 bases lay between the germline ends.

The chain couples TRBV9 to TRBJ2-2; 7 bases agree with TRBD2. V dropped 0 bases and J dropped 3; count of bases not matched to a gene: 5. CDR1 and CDR2 from the germline V gene are SGDLS and YYNGEE. The CDR3 has 16 residues. CDR3 sequence (DNA): TGTGCCAGCAGCGTAGTGGCGGGAGCGGACACCGGGGAGCTGTTTTTT. Amino acids: CASSVVAGADTGELFF.

V and J are TRBV5-1 and TRBJ2-7; D is perhaps TRBD2 (6 bases). V was pared by 4 bases and J by 3 bases, with 23 bases between. This CDR3 has 17 residues. Per the germline V gene, CDR1 is SGHRS and CDR2 is YFSETQ. The DNA for the CDR3 is TGCGCCAGCAGCCCATCCCCCTTCGGGGGAGCGTACTACGAGCAGTACTTC. Translating gives CASSPSPFGGAYYEQYF.

The CDR3 sequence: CASSPLGGDQPQHF. In DNA form, the CDR3 reads TGTGCCAGCTCACCTTTAGGGGGGGATCAGCCCCAGCATTTT. The chain has TRBV18 and TRBJ1-5; TRBD1 might be the D (6 bases). The CDR3 loop spans 14 amino acids. Looked up from germline, CDR1 is KGHSH and CDR2 is LQKENI. The germline V and J ends were trimmed by 3 bases and 5 bases, with 11 bases remaining between them.

V and J are TRBV7-8 and TRBJ2-3; 7 bases are a match to TRBD2. Germline V gene sequence: CDR1 SGHVS, CDR2 FQNEAQ. V shed 5 bases, J shed 2 bases, and the junction held 4 bases outside the gene matches. The CDR3 contains 14 residues. This CDR3 is CASSPGTNTDTQYF. CDR3 DNA sequence: TGTGCCAGCAGCCCGGGGACTAACACAGATACGCAGTATTTT.